This TCR beta chain stems from a study of blood T cells in healthy people across ages. A second about 7 to 11 cycle PCR used barcoded and J-beta primers. Every cDNA molecule bore a tag from a template-switch adaptor containing 12 random nucleotides. TCRdb ran MiXCR on the 5' RACE reads and lists one entry per CDR3 protein. The sample contains hundreds of thousands of distinct CDR3 sequences, under 65% of which appear only once. In each sample, at least 7 million PBMCs were isolated. This clonotype was counted between two and nine times. Its antigen is not identified. Study results and limitations: The study found TCR beta diversity correlated strongly with naive T cell percentage.

The sequence was collected from a man in his sixties in good health. The specimen sequenced was blood.

The CDR3 region is CASSSGQTSGANVLTF. The CDR3 nucleotides read TGTGCCAGCAGCAGCGGACAGACCTCTGGGGCCAACGTCCTGACTTTC. The chain uses TRBV2 and TRBJ2-6; D may be TRBD1 (6 bases). V was clipped by 6 bases and J by 0 bases, with 12 bases between them. This CDR3 comprises 16 residues. In germline, CDR1 is SNHLY, CDR2 FYNNEI.